The present entry profiles one T cell receptor (beta chain) with its context. Its antigen is unidentified. Naive CD8 cells, CD45RO-negative and positively selected for CCR7, excluded terminally differentiated effector memory CD45RA+ cells. Donors were healthy HIV-negative adults without recent acute infections or vaccinations. Among the donors, all were Caucasian adults who lived in Nashville, Tennessee. The data belong to a study of shared clonotypes between healthy human individuals. Study-wide points: A limitation of the genetic and exposure-history diversity represented arose from few donors. Naive CD4 clonotype sharing across several donors was 4.5% to 6%.

The CDR3 is 15 amino acids. V gave up 5 bases and J gave up 0 bases, with 11 bases separating them. Per the germline V gene, CDR1 is SGHAT and CDR2 is FQNNGV. TCRdb keeps only in-frame clones here, not all; method: immunoSEQ multiplex PCR. The sample holds around 1.9 million clones, roughly 95% seen once. The sequencing input was naive CD8+ T cells from PBMCs. V is TRBV11-2 and J is TRBJ2-1; the D is unclear. The source of this sequence is a man aged 18 to 35 in good health. Some clones in this sample may be carry-over from other donors' samples. The CDR3 nucleotides read TGTGCCAGCAGCCCTAGGCCGAGCTCCTACAATGAGCAGTTCTTC. Encoded protein: CASSPRPSSYNEQFF. Supplemented by reference TRBV11-2 and TRBJ2-1, the full variable domain reads EAGVAQSPRYKIIEKRQSVAFWCNPISGHATLYWYQQILGQGPKLLIQFQNNGVVDDSQLPKDRFSAERLKGVDSTLKIQPAKLEDSAVYLCASSPRPSSYNEQFFGPGTRLTVL.